Listed below are T cell receptor beta chains from one sample, sequenced in a study of blood T cells in healthy people across ages. TCRdb reanalysed the 5' RACE reads using MiXCR and keeps one entry per CDR3 protein. The data show 650,000 to 1,000,000 distinct CDR3 sequences, 35% to 60% seen once. Sequencing was performed on blood. The receptor set was obtained from a man aged 80 or over in good health. Both conserved end residues are part of each CDR3. Fields, in order: D gene, V gene, clone size, J gene, CDR3 protein, CDR3 DNA. D genes are given only for firm matches. Some rows have no size entry. The others give once, few or many, or a class for an expanded clone.

.	TRBV29-1	.	TRBJ2-3	CSVAGTSSTDTQYF	TGCAGCGTCGCCGGGACATCTAGCACAGATACGCAGTATTTT
.	TRBV7-2	.	TRBJ2-1	CASSLNRNTRGTQFF	TGTGCCAGCAGCTTAAACAGAAACACAAGGGGGACCCAGTTCTTC
.	TRBV10-3	once	TRBJ2-5	CAISETVWVQYF	TGTGCCATCAGTGAGACAGTTTGGGTGCAGTACTTC
TRBD1	TRBV7-2	.	TRBJ1-4	CASSPITGGGNEKLFF	TGTGCCAGCAGCCCGATCACAGGGGGCGGGAATGAAAAACTGTTTTTT
TRBD2	TRBV5-6	once	TRBJ2-3	CASSLDLADTDTQYF	TGTGCCAGCAGCTTGGATCTAGCGGACACAGATACGCAGTATTTT
.	TRBV4-2	.	TRBJ1-5	CASSQDVDQPQHF	TGTGCCAGCAGCCAAGATGTAGATCAGCCCCAGCATTTT
TRBD2	TRBV24-1	.	TRBJ2-1	CATSDPGLANEQFF	TGTGCCACCAGTGATCCGGGACTAGCAAATGAGCAGTTCTTC
.	TRBV10-3	.	TRBJ2-5	CAITGDEQYF	TGTGCCATCACTGGGGATGAGCAGTACTTC
.	TRBV9	.	TRBJ2-7	CASSAYGRDEQYF	TGTGCCAGCAGTGCTTACGGTCGGGACGAGCAGTACTTC
TRBD2	TRBV27	.	TRBJ2-7	CASSSPGGGYEQYF	TGTGCCAGCAGTTCACCAGGCGGGGGCTACGAGCAGTACTTC
TRBD2	TRBV28	few	TRBJ2-1	CASSLMRENEQFF	TGTGCCAGCAGTTTAATGCGGGAGAATGAGCAGTTCTTC
.	TRBV29-1	.	TRBJ2-3	CSVDGAGGKYF	TGCAGCGTTGACGGGGCCGGCGGCAAGTATTTT
.	TRBV20-1	few	TRBJ2-5	CSARDDGRGETQYF	TGCAGTGCTAGAGATGATGGCAGGGGAGAGACCCAGTACTTC
.	TRBV4-2	.	TRBJ2-2	CASSPYGTGELFF	TGTGCCAGCAGCCCCTATGGGACCGGGGAGCTGTTTTTT
.	TRBV29-1	.	TRBJ2-1	CSVARNEQFF	TGCAGCGTAGCGAGAAATGAGCAGTTCTTC
TRBD2	TRBV30	.	TRBJ2-5	CAWSPPGSGGKETQYF	TGTGCCTGGAGTCCGCCGGGTAGCGGGGGGAAAGAGACCCAGTACTTC
TRBD2	TRBV27	.	TRBJ2-7	CASSLTFARARGLAGYYEQYF	TGTGCCAGCAGTTTAACCTTCGCTAGGGCCCGGGGACTAGCGGGGTATTACGAGCAGTACTTC